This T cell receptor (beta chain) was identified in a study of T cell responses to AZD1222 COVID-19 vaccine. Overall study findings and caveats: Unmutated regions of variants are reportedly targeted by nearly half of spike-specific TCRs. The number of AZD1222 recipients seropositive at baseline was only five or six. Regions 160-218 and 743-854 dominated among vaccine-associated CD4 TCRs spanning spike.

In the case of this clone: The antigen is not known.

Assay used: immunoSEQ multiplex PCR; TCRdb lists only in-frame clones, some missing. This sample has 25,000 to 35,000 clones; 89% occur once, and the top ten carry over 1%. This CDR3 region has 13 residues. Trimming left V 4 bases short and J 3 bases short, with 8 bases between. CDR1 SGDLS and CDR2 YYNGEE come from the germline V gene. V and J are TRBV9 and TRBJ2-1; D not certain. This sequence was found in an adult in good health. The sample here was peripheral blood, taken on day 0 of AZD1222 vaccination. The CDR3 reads CASSTRDYNEQFF. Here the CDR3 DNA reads TGTGCCAGCAGCACCCGCGACTACAATGAGCAGTTCTTC.